This TCR beta chain originates from a study of CD8 T cells in ankylosing spondylitis. Notes on the study in general: The disease-linked clones had a CD8+ phenotype and low blood frequencies. Before this, some motif variants had been reported in reactive arthritis synovial fluid and blood. What appeared characteristic of ankylosing spondylitis blood was a TCR beta motif of fewer than ten highly homologous variants.

V lost 0 bases, J lost 5 bases, and 4 bases stayed unmatched. There are 17 residues in the CDR3. Germline CDR1 and CDR2: SQVTM and ANQGSEA. A quantitative 5'-RACE method, one with molecular barcodes, was used to make TCR beta libraries. TCRdb called the 5' RACE reads again in MiXCR, with one record for every CDR3 protein. This sample carries about 240,000 distinct CDR3 sequences, about 10% of them seen once, and the ten largest clones take less than 8%. This clonotype was picked up many times. Its matching antigen is unknown. This clonotype was sampled from a male donor with ankylosing spondylitis or in good health (not recorded which). The chain is built from TRBV29-1 and TRBJ2-2, with 15 bases that match TRBD2. Sequencing was done on a sample of blood, either unsorted or a sorted T cell fraction (not recorded which). Written as DNA, the CDR3 is TGCAGCGTTGAAGAAGGAGGACTAGCGGGGGGGACCGGGGAGCTGTTTTTT. Amino acid sequence: CSVEEGGLAGGTGELFF.